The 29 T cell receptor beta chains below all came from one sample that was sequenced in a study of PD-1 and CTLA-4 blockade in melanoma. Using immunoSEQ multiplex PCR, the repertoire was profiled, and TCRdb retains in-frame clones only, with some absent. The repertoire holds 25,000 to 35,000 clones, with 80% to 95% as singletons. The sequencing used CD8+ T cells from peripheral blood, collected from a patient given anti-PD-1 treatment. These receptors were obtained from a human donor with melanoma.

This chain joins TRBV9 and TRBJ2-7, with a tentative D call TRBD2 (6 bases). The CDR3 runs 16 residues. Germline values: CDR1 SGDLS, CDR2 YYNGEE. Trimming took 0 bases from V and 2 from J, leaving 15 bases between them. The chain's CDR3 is CASSVDGGPGAYEQYF. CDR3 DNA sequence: TGTGCCAGCAGCGTAGATGGGGGACCGGGGGCCTACGAGCAGTACTTC.

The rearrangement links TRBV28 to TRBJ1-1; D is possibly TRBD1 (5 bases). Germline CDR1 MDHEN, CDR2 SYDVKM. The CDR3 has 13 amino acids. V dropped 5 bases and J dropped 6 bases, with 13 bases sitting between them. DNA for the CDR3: TGTGCCAGCAGTCTTCAGGGAGGGGCTGAAGCTTTCTTT. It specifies CASSLQGGAEAFF.

CDR3 sequence reads: CASSSPGDEQYF. The CDR3 DNA follows: TGTGCCAGCAGCTCCCCCGGGGACGAGCAGTACTTC. The chain joins TRBV11-2 to TRBJ2-7; a weak D match, TRBD2 (5 bases). Trimming stripped 4 bases from V and 5 bases from J, with 9 bases between. Per the germline V gene, CDR1 is SGHAT and CDR2 is FQNNGV. The CDR3 extends over 12 amino acids.

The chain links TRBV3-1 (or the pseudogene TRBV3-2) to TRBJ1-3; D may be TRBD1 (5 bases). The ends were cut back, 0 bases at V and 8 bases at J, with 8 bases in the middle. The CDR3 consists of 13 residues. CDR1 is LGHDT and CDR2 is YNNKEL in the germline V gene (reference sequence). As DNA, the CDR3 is TGTGCCAGCAGCCAAGAGGGGGGAGACACCATATATTTT. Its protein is CASSQEGGDTIYF.

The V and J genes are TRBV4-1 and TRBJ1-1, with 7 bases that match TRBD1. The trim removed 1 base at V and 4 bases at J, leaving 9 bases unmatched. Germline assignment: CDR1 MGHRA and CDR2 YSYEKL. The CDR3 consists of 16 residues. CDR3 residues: CASSQVYPQGSTEAFF. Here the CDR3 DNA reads TGCGCCAGCAGCCAAGTGTACCCACAGGGGAGCACTGAAGCTTTCTTT.

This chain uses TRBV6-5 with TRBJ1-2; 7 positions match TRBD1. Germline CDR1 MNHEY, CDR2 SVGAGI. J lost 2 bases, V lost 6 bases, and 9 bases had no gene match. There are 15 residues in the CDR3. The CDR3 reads CASRIGTDTNYGYTF. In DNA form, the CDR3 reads TGTGCCAGCAGGATAGGGACAGATACAAACTATGGCTACACCTTC.

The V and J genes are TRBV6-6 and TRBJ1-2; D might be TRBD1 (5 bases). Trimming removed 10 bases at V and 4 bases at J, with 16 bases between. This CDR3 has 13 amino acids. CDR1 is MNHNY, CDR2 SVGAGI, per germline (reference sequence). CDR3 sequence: CATLDGTSYGYTF. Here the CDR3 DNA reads TGTGCCACCCTAGACGGGACGAGCTATGGCTACACCTTC.

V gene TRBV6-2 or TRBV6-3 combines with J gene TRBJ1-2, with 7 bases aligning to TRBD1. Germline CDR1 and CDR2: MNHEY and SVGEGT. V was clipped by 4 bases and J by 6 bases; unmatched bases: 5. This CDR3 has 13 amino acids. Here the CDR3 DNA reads TGTGCCAGCAGTTGGACAGGATGGGATGGCTACACCTTC. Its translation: CASSWTGWDGYTF.

CDR3 amino acids: CASSIQGANTEAFF. The DNA of the CDR3 is TGTGCCAGCAGCATACAGGGGGCGAACACTGAAGCTTTCTTT. The rearrangement links TRBV6-1 to TRBJ1-1, with 9 bases fitting TRBD1. The CDR3 is 14 amino acids. After removal of 6 bases from V and 1 base from J, the junction contained 3 bases not matched to a gene. From germline, CDR1 is MNHNS and CDR2 SASEGT.

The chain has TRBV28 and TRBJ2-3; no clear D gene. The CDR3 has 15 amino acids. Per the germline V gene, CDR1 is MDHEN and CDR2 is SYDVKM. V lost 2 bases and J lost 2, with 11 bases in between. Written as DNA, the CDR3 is TGTGCCAGCAGTTTAATTTCGGAGACCACAGATACGCAGTATTTT. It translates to CASSLISETTDTQYF.

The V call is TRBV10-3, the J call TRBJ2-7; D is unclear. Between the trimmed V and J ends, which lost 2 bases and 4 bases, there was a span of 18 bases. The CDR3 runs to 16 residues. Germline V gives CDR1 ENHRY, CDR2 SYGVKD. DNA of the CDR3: TGTGCCATCAGTGAGGACCGGAACACTGGGCTATACGAGCAGTACTTC. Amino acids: CAISEDRNTGLYEQYF.

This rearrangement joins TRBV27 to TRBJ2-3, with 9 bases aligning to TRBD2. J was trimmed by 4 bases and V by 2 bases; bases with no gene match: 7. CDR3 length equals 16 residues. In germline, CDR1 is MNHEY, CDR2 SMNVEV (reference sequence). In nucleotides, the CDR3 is TGTGCCAGCAGTTTAGGGATAGCGGGAGACTCAGATACGCAGTATTTT. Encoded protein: CASSLGIAGDSDTQYF.

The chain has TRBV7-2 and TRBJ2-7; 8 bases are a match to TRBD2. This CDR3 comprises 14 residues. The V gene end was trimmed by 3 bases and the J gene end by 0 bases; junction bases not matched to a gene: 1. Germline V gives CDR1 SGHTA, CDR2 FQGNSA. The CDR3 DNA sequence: TGTGCCAGCAGCTTGGGACTAGACTCCTACGAGCAGTACTTC. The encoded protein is CASSLGLDSYEQYF.

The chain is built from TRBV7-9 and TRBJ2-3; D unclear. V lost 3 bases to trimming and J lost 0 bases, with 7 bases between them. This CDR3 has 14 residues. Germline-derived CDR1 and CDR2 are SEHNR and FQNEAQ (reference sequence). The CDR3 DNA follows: TGTGCCAGCAGCTTTGAAAGCAGCACAGATACGCAGTATTTT. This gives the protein CASSFESSTDTQYF. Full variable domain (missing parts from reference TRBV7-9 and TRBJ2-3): DTGVSQNPRHKITKRGQNVTFRCDPISEHNRLYWYRQTLGQGPEFLTYFQNEAQLEKSRLLSDRFSAERPKGSFSTLEIQRTEQGDSAMYLCASSFESSTDTQYFGPGTRLTVL.

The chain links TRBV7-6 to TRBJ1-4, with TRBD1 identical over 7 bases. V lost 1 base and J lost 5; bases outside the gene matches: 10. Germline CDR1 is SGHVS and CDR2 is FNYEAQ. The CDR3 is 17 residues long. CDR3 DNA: TGTGCCAGCAGCTTAGAGGACAGGCGGTTTCCAAATGAAAAACTGTTTTTT. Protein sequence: CASSLEDRRFPNEKLFF.

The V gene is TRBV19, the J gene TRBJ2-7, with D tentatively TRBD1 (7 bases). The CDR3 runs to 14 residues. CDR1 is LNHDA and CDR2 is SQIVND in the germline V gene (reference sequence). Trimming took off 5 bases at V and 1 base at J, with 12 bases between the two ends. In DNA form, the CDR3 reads TGTGCCAGTAGTCGGGGGACAGTGTCCTACGAGCAGTACTTC. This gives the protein CASSRGTVSYEQYF.

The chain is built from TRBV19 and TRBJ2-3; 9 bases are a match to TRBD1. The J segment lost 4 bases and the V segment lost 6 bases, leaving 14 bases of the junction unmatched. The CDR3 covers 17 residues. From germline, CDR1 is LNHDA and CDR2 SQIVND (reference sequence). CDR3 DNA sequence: TGTGCCAGTAGCCCTTTTGGACAGGGGTTTAACGCAGATACGCAGTATTTT. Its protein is CASSPFGQGFNADTQYF.

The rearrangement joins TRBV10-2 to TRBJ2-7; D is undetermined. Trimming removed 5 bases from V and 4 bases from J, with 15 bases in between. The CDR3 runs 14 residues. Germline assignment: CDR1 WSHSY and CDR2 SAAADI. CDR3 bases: TGCGCCAGCAGTTATGAGCCAACAGATTACGAGCAGTACTTC. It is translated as CASSYEPTDYEQYF.

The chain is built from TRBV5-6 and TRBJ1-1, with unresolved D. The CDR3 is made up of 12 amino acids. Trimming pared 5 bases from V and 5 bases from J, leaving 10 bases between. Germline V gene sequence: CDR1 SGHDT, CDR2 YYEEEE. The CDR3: CASRISGTEAFF. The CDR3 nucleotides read TGTGCCAGCAGAATATCCGGGACTGAAGCTTTCTTT.

The CDR3 reads CATSRDGREGNEQFF. CDR3 coding DNA: TGTGCCACCAGCAGAGATGGGCGGGAGGGGAATGAGCAGTTCTTC. The chain links TRBV15 to TRBJ2-1, with 9 positions matching TRBD2. The germline V gene encodes CDR1 LNHNV and CDR2 YYDKDF (reference sequence). The CDR3 extends over 15 amino acids. The V gene end was trimmed by 0 bases and the J gene end by 7 bases; junction bases not matched to a gene: 4. Filled out from reference TRBV15 and TRBJ2-1, the complete variable domain reads DAMVIQNPRYQVTQFGKPVTLSCSQTLNHNVMYWYQQKSSQAPKLLFHYYDKDFNNEADTPDNFQSRRPNTSFCFLDIRSPGLGDTAMYLCATSRDGREGNEQFFGPGTRLTVL.

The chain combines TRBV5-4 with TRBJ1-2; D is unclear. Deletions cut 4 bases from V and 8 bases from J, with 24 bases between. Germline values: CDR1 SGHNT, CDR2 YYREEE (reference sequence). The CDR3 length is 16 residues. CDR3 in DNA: TGTGCCAGCAGCCGAGAGAATGAGGGCGAAAGTCACGGCTACACCTTC. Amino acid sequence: CASSRENEGESHGYTF.

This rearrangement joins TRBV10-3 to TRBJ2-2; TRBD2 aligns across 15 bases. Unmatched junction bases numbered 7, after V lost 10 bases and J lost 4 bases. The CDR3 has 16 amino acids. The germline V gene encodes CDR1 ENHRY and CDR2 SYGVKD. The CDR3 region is CATRTSGGAITGELFF. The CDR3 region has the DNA TGTGCCACCAGGACTAGCGGGGGGGCCATCACCGGGGAGCTGTTTTTT.

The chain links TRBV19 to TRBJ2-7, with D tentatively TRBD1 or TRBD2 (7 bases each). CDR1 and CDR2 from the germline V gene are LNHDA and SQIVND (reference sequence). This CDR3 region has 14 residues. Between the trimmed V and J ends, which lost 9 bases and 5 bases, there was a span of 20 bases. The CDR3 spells CASRGGREVDEQYF. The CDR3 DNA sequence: TGTGCCAGCAGAGGGGGCCGGGAGGTGGACGAGCAGTACTTC.

The CDR3 DNA follows: TGTGCCAGTAGGGCGTCTCTGTACACTGAAGCTTTCTTT. Translation gives CASRASLYTEAFF. The chain uses TRBV19 and TRBJ1-1, with D unclear. Deletions cut 6 bases from V and 3 bases from J, with 11 bases between. Germline V gene data show CDR1 as LNHDA and CDR2 as SQIVND (reference sequence). The CDR3 loop spans 13 amino acids.

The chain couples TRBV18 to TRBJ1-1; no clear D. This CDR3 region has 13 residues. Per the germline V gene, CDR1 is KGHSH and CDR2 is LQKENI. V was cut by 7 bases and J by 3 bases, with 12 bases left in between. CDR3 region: CASYFRRDTEAFF. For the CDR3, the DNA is TGTGCCAGCTATTTCCGACGGGACACTGAAGCTTTCTTT.

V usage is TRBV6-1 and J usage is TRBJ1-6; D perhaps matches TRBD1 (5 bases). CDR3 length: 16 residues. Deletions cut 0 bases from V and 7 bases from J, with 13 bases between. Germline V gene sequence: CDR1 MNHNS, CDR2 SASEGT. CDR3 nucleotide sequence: TGTGCCAGCAGTGAAGCGCAGTGGCAGGGAAATTCACCCCTCCACTTT. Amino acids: CASSEAQWQGNSPLHF.

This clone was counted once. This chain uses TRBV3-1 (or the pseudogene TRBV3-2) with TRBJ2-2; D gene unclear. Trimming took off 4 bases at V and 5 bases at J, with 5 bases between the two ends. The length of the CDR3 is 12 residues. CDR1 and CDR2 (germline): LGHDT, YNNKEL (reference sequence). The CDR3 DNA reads TGTGCCAGCAGCCCGGGTACCGGGGAGCTGTTTTTT. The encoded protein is CASSPGTGELFF.

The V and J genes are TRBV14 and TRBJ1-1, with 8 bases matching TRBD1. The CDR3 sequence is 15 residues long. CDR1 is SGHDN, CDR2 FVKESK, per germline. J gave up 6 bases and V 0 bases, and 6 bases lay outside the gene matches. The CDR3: CASSQDTGGRAEAFF. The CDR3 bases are TGTGCCAGCAGCCAAGATACAGGGGGGCGAGCTGAAGCTTTCTTT. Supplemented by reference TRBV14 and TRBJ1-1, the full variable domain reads EAGVTQFPSHSVIEKGQTVTLRCDPISGHDNLYWYRRVMGKEIKFLLHFVKESKQDESGMPNNRFLAERTGGTYSTLKVQPAELEDSGVYFCASSQDTGGRAEAFFGQGTRLTVV.

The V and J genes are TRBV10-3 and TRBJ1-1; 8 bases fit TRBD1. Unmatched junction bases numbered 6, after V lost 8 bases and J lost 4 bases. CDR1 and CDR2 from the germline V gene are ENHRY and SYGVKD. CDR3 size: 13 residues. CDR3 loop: CAIGGQGATEAFF. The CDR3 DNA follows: TGTGCCATCGGGGGGCAGGGGGCCACTGAAGCTTTCTTT.